A selection of T cell receptor beta chains follows, all from one sample in a study of long-term antiretroviral therapy in people with HIV. TCRdb keeps only in-frame clones here, not all; method: immunoSEQ multiplex PCR. The repertoire holds tens of thousands of clones, with around 85% as singletons. The sequencing used unsorted PBMCs, collected roughly 4.8 years after starting antiretroviral therapy. The source is a man aged 40-50 years with HIV. Each CDR3 is given with its conserved first and last residue. A D gene is named only where the DNA matches it firmly. Some rows mark clone size as missing; the rest say once, few, many or name a class of expanded clone.

clone size: -; V gene: TRBV6-5; J gene: TRBJ2-5; D gene: -; CDR3 protein: CASSRGKGTQYF; CDR3 DNA: TGTGCCAGCAGTCGGGGGAAGGGGACCCAGTACTTC
clone size: -; V gene: TRBV10-3; J gene: TRBJ2-3; D gene: TRBD2; CDR3 protein: CAISDSRLAGPDTQYF; CDR3 DNA: TGTGCCATCAGTGATTCTAGACTAGCGGGGCCAGATACGCAGTATTTT
clone size: -; V gene: TRBV19; J gene: TRBJ2-1; D gene: -; CDR3 protein: CASSSAGEYEQFF; CDR3 DNA: TGTGCCAGTAGTAGCGCAGGGGAATATGAGCAGTTCTTC
clone size: -; V gene: TRBV5-6; J gene: TRBJ1-1; D gene: -; CDR3 protein: CASSLFNTEAFF; CDR3 DNA: TGTGCCAGCAGCTTGTTTAACACTGAAGCTTTCTTT
clone size: -; V gene: TRBV29-1; J gene: TRBJ2-7; D gene: TRBD1; CDR3 protein: CSAGTDYEQYF; CDR3 DNA: TGCAGCGCCGGGACAGACTACGAGCAGTACTTC
clone size: -; V gene: TRBV28; J gene: TRBJ2-1; D gene: TRBD2; CDR3 protein: CASGAFEASGTGGQFF; CDR3 DNA: TGTGCCAGTGGAGCTTTTGAGGCTAGCGGGACCGGAGGGCAGTTCTTC
clone size: few; V gene: TRBV5-1; J gene: TRBJ2-7; D gene: TRBD1; CDR3 protein: CASSLRQGANEQYF; CDR3 DNA: TGCGCCAGCAGCTTGCGGCAGGGGGCAAACGAGCAGTACTTC
clone size: -; V gene: TRBV6-5; J gene: TRBJ2-5; D gene: TRBD1; CDR3 protein: CASRTRGRGEETQYF; CDR3 DNA: TGTGCCAGCAGAACCAGGGGGCGAGGGGAAGAGACCCAGTACTTC
clone size: -; V gene: TRBV5-6; J gene: TRBJ2-1; D gene: TRBD2; CDR3 protein: CASSLVGGGPDNEQFF; CDR3 DNA: TGTGCCAGCAGCTTGGTGGGCGGGGGGCCGGATAATGAGCAGTTCTTC
clone size: -; V gene: TRBV15; J gene: TRBJ2-7; D gene: -; CDR3 protein: CATSAHGGEQYF; CDR3 DNA: TGTGCCACCAGCGCCCACGGAGGCGAGCAGTACTTC
clone size: -; V gene: TRBV10-1; J gene: TRBJ2-5; D gene: TRBD1; CDR3 protein: CASSPGQGTGAQYF; CDR3 DNA: TGCGCCAGCAGCCCGGGACAGGGGACCGGGGCCCAGTACTTC
clone size: once; V gene: TRBV7-2; J gene: TRBJ1-2; D gene: -; CDR3 protein: CASSLSRGFGNYGYTF; CDR3 DNA: TGTGCCAGCAGCCTTAGTCGGGGGTTTGGTAACTATGGCTACACCTTC
clone size: -; V gene: TRBV28; J gene: TRBJ2-5; D gene: -; CDR3 protein: CAGNMRGTLGQKETQYF; CDR3 DNA: TGTGCCGGGAACATGCGGGGAACCCTCGGACAGAAAGAGACCCAGTACTTC
clone size: -; V gene: TRBV28; J gene: TRBJ1-1; D gene: -; CDR3 protein: CATNRFGGNTEAFF; CDR3 DNA: TGTGCCACCAACCGCTTCGGAGGGAACACTGAAGCTTTCTTT
clone size: -; V gene: TRBV6-1; J gene: TRBJ1-4; D gene: -; CDR3 protein: CASSEASIATNEKLFF; CDR3 DNA: TGTGCCAGCAGTGAAGCGAGCATTGCAACTAATGAAAAACTGTTTTTT
clone size: -; V gene: TRBV5-6; J gene: TRBJ2-7; D gene: -; CDR3 protein: CASSLGEEQYF; CDR3 DNA: TGTGCCAGCAGCTTGGGGGAGGAGCAGTACTTC
clone size: -; V gene: TRBV6-5; J gene: TRBJ2-1; D gene: TRBD2; CDR3 protein: CASSYGGSSYNEQFF; CDR3 DNA: TGTGCCAGCAGTTACGGCGGGAGTTCCTACAATGAGCAGTTCTTC